The 21 T cell receptor beta chains presented below share a single source sample, sequenced in a study of T cell responses to AZD1222 COVID-19 vaccine. Assay used: immunoSEQ multiplex PCR; TCRdb lists only in-frame clones, some missing. This sample has 150,000 or so clones; more than 85% occur once, and the top ten carry around 1%. The sequenced sample was peripheral blood, obtained on day 0 of MenACWY control vaccination. Receptors were obtained from an adult in good health.

V gene TRBV27 combines with J gene TRBJ1-1, with D possibly being TRBD1 (6 bases). Germline-derived CDR1 and CDR2 are MNHEY and SMNVEV (reference sequence). With 3 bases removed from V and 4 bases from J, the gap between germline ends came to 9 bases. CDR3 size: 13 residues. CDR3 amino acids: CASSFHRATEAFF. The CDR3 nucleotides are TGTGCCAGCAGTTTCCACAGGGCCACTGAAGCTTTCTTT.

The rearrangement joins TRBV10-3 to TRBJ1-1, with D maybe TRBD1 (6 bases). Germline CDR1 reads ENHRY; CDR2 reads SYGVKD. V was shortened by 10 bases and J by 4 bases, with 10 bases between the two germline ends. CDR3 size: 11 residues. The CDR3 here is CATQGPTEAFF. The DNA of the CDR3 is TGTGCCACCCAGGGGCCCACTGAAGCTTTCTTT.

The sample holds a few counts of this clone. The V and J genes are TRBV28 and TRBJ1-5; no definite D call. Trimming shortened V by 5 bases and J by 1 base, and 15 bases separated the two germline ends. This CDR3 contains 16 residues. Looked up from germline, CDR1 is MDHEN and CDR2 is SYDVKM. CDR3 bases: TGTGCCAGCAGTCCGCCGGGATTGGGGAGCAATCAGCCCCAGCATTTT. It translates to CASSPPGLGSNQPQHF.

DNA for the CDR3: TGCGCCAGCAGCCAAGCCCTCCAAGAGACCCAGTACTTC. The encoded protein is CASSQALQETQYF. J is TRBJ2-5 and V is TRBV4-1; D unclear. The CDR3 contains 13 residues. Looked up from germline, CDR1 is MGHRA and CDR2 is YSYEKL. V lost 1 base and J lost 1, with 4 bases in between.

The J gene is TRBJ2-7, the V gene TRBV6-2 or TRBV6-3; maybe TRBD1 (6 bases). V lost 5 bases to trimming and J lost 2 bases, with 13 bases between them. The CDR3 sequence is 14 residues long. Germline V gene data show CDR1 as MNHEY and CDR2 as SVGEGT. The CDR3 bases are TGTGCCAGCAGTGAGACAGGCAAAACCTACGAGCAGTACTTC. Translation gives CASSETGKTYEQYF.

The chain uses TRBV6-1 and TRBJ1-3; 10 nucleotides match TRBD1. The CDR3 totals 18 residues. Germline values: CDR1 MNHNS, CDR2 SASEGT. J was trimmed by 0 bases and V by 3 bases; bases with no gene match: 8. In DNA form, the CDR3 reads TGTGCCAGCAGTGACAAGCCGGGACAGGGGAGCTCTGGAAACACCATATATTTT. Protein sequence: CASSDKPGQGSSGNTIYF.

This chain uses TRBV5-1 with TRBJ1-2; 9 nucleotides agree with TRBD1. The CDR3 consists of 15 residues. Trimming took 4 bases from V and 7 from J; bases not matched to a gene: 11. Germline CDR1 is SGHRS and CDR2 is YFSETQ. CDR3 DNA sequence: TGCGCCAGCAGCGGGGAAACAGGGGGCGCTTTTGGCTACACCTTC. Its protein is CASSGETGGAFGYTF. The complete variable domain, with remaining parts taken from reference TRBV5-1 and TRBJ1-2, reads KAGVTQTPRYLIKTRGQQVTLSCSPISGHRSVSWYQQTPGQGLQFLFEYFSETQRNKGNFPGRFSGRQFSNSRSEMNVSTLELGDSALYLCASSGETGGAFGYTFGSGTRLTVV.

V usage is TRBV5-1 and J usage is TRBJ2-6; 8 nucleotides line up with TRBD2. CDR3 length: 18 residues. The V segment lost 3 bases and the J segment 1 base; nucleotides outside the gene matches: 9. Germline loops: CDR1 SGHRS, CDR2 YFSETQ. CDR3 loop: CASSSSVAGSSGANVLTF. The CDR3 nucleotides are TGCGCCAGCAGCTCCAGCGTAGCGGGATCTTCTGGGGCCAACGTCCTGACTTTC.

The V call is TRBV25-1, the J call TRBJ2-7, with 11 bases identical to TRBD1. CDR1 MGHDK and CDR2 SYGVNS come from the germline V gene. This CDR3 region has 14 residues. The trim removed 2 bases at V and 5 bases at J, leaving 2 bases unmatched. This CDR3 is CASSEGQGANEQYF. In DNA, the CDR3 is TGTGCCAGCAGTGAAGGACAGGGGGCGAACGAGCAGTACTTC.

This clone was observed once. This rearrangement joins TRBV4-3 to TRBJ2-7; possibly TRBD2 for D (7 bases). The CDR3 is 18 amino acids. Germline lookup yields CDR1 LGHNA and CDR2 YSLEER. The germline V and J ends were trimmed by 0 bases and 2 bases, with 20 bases remaining between them. CDR3 coding DNA: TGCGCCAGCAGCCAAGAAAGGATCTTGGGGGGGCAACCCTACGAGCAGTACTTC. Its protein product is CASSQERILGGQPYEQYF.

V and J are TRBV28 and TRBJ2-2, with D unresolved. The germline V gene has CDR1 MDHEN and CDR2 SYDVKM. Trimming cost V 8 bases and J 2 bases, with 6 bases left between them. The length of the CDR3 is 12 residues. In DNA form, the CDR3 reads TGTGCCAGCTTGCGAAACACCGGGGAGCTGTTTTTT. This codes for CASLRNTGELFF.

The gene calls are TRBV2 and TRBJ1-5, with D perhaps matching TRBD1 (6 bases). This CDR3 spans 15 amino acids. Between the trimmed V and J ends, which lost 3 bases and 4 bases, there was a span of 13 bases. In germline, CDR1 is SNHLY, CDR2 FYNNEI. CDR3 region: CASSDRGVWNQPQHF. The CDR3 nucleotides are TGTGCCAGCAGTGATAGGGGGGTTTGGAATCAGCCCCAGCATTTT.

The genes are TRBV4-3 and TRBJ1-4; 9 bases are shared with TRBD1. Trimming removed 0 bases from V and 10 bases from J; junction bases left unmatched: 9. This CDR3 region has 16 residues. Germline V gives CDR1 LGHNA, CDR2 YSLEER. This CDR3 is CASSQDGTGLFGKLFF. The CDR3 nucleotides read TGCGCCAGCAGCCAAGATGGGACAGGGTTGTTTGGAAAACTGTTTTTT.

CDR3 nucleotide sequence: TGTGCCTGGAGTGGGGGGAGCCAGTTGGAATCCTACGAGCAGTACTTC. Protein product: CAWSGGSQLESYEQYF. This chain joins TRBV30 and TRBJ2-7; D possibly matches TRBD1 or TRBD2 (5 bases each). CDR1 GTSNPN and CDR2 SVGIG come from the germline V gene (reference sequence). Trimming stripped 1 base from V and 1 base from J, with 17 bases between. The CDR3 extends over 16 amino acids.

This rearrangement joins TRBV14 to TRBJ1-5; D might be TRBD1 (5 bases). In germline, CDR1 is SGHDN, CDR2 FVKESK. V was cut by 1 base and J by 4 bases, with 8 bases left in between. The CDR3 has 14 residues. CDR3 loop: CASSQGGPNQPQHF. The CDR3, as DNA: TGTGCCAGCAGCCAAGGGGGCCCGAATCAGCCCCAGCATTTT. Full variable domain (missing parts from reference TRBV14 and TRBJ1-5): EAGVTQFPSHSVIEKGQTVTLRCDPISGHDNLYWYRRVMGKEIKFLLHFVKESKQDESGMPNNRFLAERTGGTYSTLKVQPAELEDSGVYFCASSQGGPNQPQHFGDGTRLSIL.

The V and J genes are TRBV28 and TRBJ2-1; TRBD2 matches at 8 bases. This CDR3 spans 14 amino acids. Trimming took 8 bases from V and 5 from J; bases not matched to a gene: 8. The germline V gene has CDR1 MDHEN and CDR2 SYDVKM. The DNA of the CDR3 is TGTGCCAGCGCGGGAGGAAATCCCGACAATGAGCAGTTCTTC. This sequence encodes CASAGGNPDNEQFF.

The chain is built from TRBV28 and TRBJ2-7, with a weak D call TRBD1 (5 bases). From germline, CDR1 is MDHEN and CDR2 SYDVKM. V gave up 5 bases and J gave up 3 bases, with 17 bases separating them. The CDR3 totals 15 residues. The CDR3 here is CASSPPGAESYEQYF. The CDR3 DNA reads as TGTGCCAGCAGTCCCCCTGGGGCGGAAAGCTACGAGCAGTACTTC.

The chain employs TRBV5-1 and TRBJ2-1; D is unresolved. The CDR3 has 12 amino acids. Trimming took off 1 base at V and 8 bases at J, with 7 bases between the two ends. The germline CDR1 and CDR2 sequences are SGHRS and YFSETQ. CDR3 protein: CASSLSFHEQFF. The CDR3 DNA sequence: TGCGCCAGCAGCTTGAGTTTCCATGAGCAGTTCTTC.

CDR3 coding DNA: TGTGCCAGCAGCCAGAAAAACCTTAGGAGCTCCTACAATGAGCAGTTCTTC. Protein sequence: CASSQKNLRSSYNEQFF. The chain joins TRBV14 to TRBJ2-1, with no clear D. This CDR3 region has 17 residues. V lost 3 bases to trimming and J lost 0 bases, with 15 bases between them. From germline, CDR1 is SGHDN and CDR2 FVKESK.

V gene TRBV19 combines with J gene TRBJ1-2, with a weak D call TRBD1 (5 bases). The CDR3 is 15 residues long. Germline CDR1 LNHDA, CDR2 SQIVND (reference sequence). Trimming took off 9 bases at V and 8 bases at J, with 25 bases between the two ends. The CDR3 nucleotides read TGTGCCAGCAATGAGGTAGGACACTTAGACGCCGGCTACACCTTC. It specifies CASNEVGHLDAGYTF.

The gene calls are TRBV5-1 and TRBJ2-3; TRBD1 might be the D (6 bases). The germline gives CDR1 SGHRS, CDR2 YFSETQ. This CDR3 is built from 17 residues. Deletions cut 1 base from V and 0 bases from J, with 15 bases between. The CDR3 coding sequence is TGCGCCAGCAGCTTGTCCCGACAGGCTTCTAGCACAGATACGCAGTATTTT. This gives the protein CASSLSRQASSTDTQYF.